This T cell receptor beta chain stems from a study of blood T cell repertoires in COVID-19. The CDR3 extends over 12 amino acids. V trimming: 10 bases; J trimming: 5 bases; junction bases outside the gene matches: 4. Measured with immunoSEQ multiplex PCR; TCRdb has only the in-frame clones, and not every one. The profile shows 230,000 or so clones, approximately 88% of them singletons. Recruits, aged about 18 to 90 years, lived in some 25 US areas. The V gene is TRBV12-3 or TRBV12-4, the J gene TRBJ2-3, with 9 bases identical to TRBD2. This sequence originates from a woman aged 40 to 50 with acute COVID-19. The sequenced sample consisted of PBMCs or T cells enriched from blood (not recorded which). The DNA for the CDR3 is TGTGCCATCCAGCGGGAGGAAGATACGCAGTATTTT. It specifies CAIQREEDTQYF.